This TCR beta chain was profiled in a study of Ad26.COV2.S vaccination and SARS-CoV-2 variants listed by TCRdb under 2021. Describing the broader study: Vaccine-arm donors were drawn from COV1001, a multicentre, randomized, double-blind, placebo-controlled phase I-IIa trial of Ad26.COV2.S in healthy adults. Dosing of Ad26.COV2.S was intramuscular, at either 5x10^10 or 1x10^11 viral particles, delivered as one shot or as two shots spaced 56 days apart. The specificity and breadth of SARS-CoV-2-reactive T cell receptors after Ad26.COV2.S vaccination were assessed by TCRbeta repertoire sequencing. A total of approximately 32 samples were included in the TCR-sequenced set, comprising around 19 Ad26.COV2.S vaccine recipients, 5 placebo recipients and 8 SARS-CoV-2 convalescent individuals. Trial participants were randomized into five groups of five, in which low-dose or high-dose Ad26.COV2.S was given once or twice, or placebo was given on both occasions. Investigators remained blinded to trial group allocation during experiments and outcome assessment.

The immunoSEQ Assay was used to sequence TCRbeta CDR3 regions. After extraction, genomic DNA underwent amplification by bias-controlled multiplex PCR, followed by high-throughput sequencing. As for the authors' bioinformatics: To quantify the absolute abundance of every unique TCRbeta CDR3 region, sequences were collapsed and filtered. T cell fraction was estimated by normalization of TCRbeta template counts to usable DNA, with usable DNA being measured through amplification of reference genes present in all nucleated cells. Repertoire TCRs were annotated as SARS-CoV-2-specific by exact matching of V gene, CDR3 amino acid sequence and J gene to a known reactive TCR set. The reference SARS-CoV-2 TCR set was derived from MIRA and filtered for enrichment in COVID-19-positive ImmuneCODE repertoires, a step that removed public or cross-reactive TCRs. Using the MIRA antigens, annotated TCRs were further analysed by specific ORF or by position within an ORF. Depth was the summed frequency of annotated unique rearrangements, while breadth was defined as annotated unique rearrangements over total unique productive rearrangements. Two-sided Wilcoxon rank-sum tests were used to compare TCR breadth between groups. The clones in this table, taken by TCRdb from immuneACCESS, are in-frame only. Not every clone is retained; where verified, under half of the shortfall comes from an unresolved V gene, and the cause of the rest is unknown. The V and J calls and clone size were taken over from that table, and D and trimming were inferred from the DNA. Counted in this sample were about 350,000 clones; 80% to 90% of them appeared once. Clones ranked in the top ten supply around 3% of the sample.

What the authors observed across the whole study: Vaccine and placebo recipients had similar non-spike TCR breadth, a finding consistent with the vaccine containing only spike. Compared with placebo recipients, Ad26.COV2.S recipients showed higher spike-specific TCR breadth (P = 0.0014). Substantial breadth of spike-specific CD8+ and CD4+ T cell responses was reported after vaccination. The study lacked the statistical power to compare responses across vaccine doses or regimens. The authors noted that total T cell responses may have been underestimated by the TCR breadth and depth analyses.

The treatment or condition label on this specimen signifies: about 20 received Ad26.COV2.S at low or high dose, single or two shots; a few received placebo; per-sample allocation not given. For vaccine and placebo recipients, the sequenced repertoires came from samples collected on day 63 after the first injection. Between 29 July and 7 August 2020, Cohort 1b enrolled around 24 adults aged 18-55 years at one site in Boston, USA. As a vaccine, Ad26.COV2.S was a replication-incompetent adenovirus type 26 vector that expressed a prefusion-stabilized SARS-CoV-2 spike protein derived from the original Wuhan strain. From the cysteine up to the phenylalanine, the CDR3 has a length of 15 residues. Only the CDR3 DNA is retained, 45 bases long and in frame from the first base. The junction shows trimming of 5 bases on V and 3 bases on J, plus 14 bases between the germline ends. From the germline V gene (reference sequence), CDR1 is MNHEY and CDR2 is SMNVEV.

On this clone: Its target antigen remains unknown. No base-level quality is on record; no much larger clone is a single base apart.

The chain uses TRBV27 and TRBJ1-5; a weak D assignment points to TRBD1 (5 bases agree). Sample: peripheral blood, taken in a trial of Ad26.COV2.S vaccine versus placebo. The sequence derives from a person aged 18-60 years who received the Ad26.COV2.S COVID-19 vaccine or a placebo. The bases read TGTGCCAGCAGTCCCGGGACGGCAATCAATCAGCCCCAGCATTTT. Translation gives CASSPGTAINQPQHF.